This TCR beta chain was sequenced in a study of blood T cell repertoires in COVID-19. In the authors' methods: Estimation of nucleated cell counts was performed using reference gene primer amplification. This table comes from immunoSEQ multiplex PCR, and its TCRdb copy is limited to in-frame clones, with some not included. The V and J calls and the clone size are those of that table, but D and trimming were determined from the DNA. The sample carries roughly 330,000 clones, roughly 90% recorded once. Germline CDR1 and CDR2: SNHLY and FYNNEI. This CDR3 has 11 residues. The V end lost 5 bases, the J end lost 11 bases, and 12 bases lay between the germline ends.

The sequencing input was peripheral blood. This rearrangement joins TRBV2 to TRBJ1-1; TRBD1 is a possible D gene (5 bases). The TCR sequence derives from a man aged 18 to 29 who had recovered from COVID-19. CDR3 in amino acids: CASSPQGVAFF. The CDR3 nucleotides are TGTGCCAGCAGTCCCCAAGGGGTGGCTTTCTTT.